This T cell receptor (beta chain) was recovered during a study of CD8 T cells in Susac syndrome. RNA was extracted with the RNeasy kit, and a quantity of roughly 0.5 to 1 ug was reverse transcribed using random hexamers. Multiplex PCR with immunoSEQ amplified the TCR beta CDR3 across 54 Vbeta and 13 Jbeta. One entry per CDR3 protein results from TCRdb running MiXCR on the immunoSEQ multiplex PCR reads. The repertoire has 250,000 to 300,000 distinct CDR3 sequences, approximately 85% of them found once; the top ten carry around 0.21%. This CDR3 comprises 15 residues. Germline V gives CDR1 MDHEN, CDR2 SYDVKM. V lost 0 bases and J lost 9; bases outside the gene matches: 4.

V gene TRBV28 combines with J gene TRBJ2-1; 11 nucleotides align to TRBD2. The TCR was taken from a human donor with multiple sclerosis. Sample: CD8+ T cells from PBMCs. As DNA, the CDR3 is TGTGCCAGCAGTTTATGGACTAGCGGGATGGGTGAGCAGTTCTTC. It translates to CASSLWTSGMGEQFF. The full variable domain, with the rest looked up from reference TRBV28 and TRBJ2-1, is DVKVTQSSRYLVKRTGEKVFLECVQDMDHENMFWYRQDPGLGLRLIYFSYDVKMKEKGDIPEGYSVSREKKERFSLILESASTNQTSMYLCASSLWTSGMGEQFFGPGTRLTVL.